The following is a TCR beta chain sequence with its context. Its antigen remains unidentified. The source of the sample is a study of blood T cells in healthy people across ages. Caucasian, healthy and from Russia, the donors were aged between about 6 and 90. A second 7 to 11 cycle PCR used barcoded and J-beta primers. Every cDNA molecule carried a tag from a template-switch adaptor bearing 12 random nucleotides. TCRdb fed the 5' RACE reads into MiXCR, producing one record per CDR3 protein. The data hold 650,000 to 950,000 distinct CDR3 sequences, with around 45% observed a single time. Unmatched junction bases numbered 10, after V lost 4 bases and J lost 5 bases. This CDR3 is 15 amino acids long. The V gene's germline CDR1 is SGHDT and CDR2 YYEEEE. Study results and caveats: Among T cells, TCR beta diversity per million cells dropped roughly linearly as age rose.

The chain carries TRBV5-6 and TRBJ2-7; 9 positions agree with TRBD1. The sequenced material came from blood. This receptor was identified in a man between 60 and 75 years old in good health. CDR3 amino acids: CASSPLGQGSHEQYF. In nucleotides, the CDR3 is TGTGCCAGCAGCCCACTGGGACAGGGCAGCCACGAGCAGTACTTC.